The rows below give T cell receptor beta chains drawn from one sample of a study of quantifying T cell responses using KT2 cells. TCRdb analysed the UMI-ligation and nested PCR reads with MiXCR anew, one entry per CDR3 protein. The sample lists approximately 50,000 distinct CDR3 sequences, 9.5% to 13% occurring once. The sequenced material came from PBMCs spiked with cells of the T cell clone KT2. The receptor source for this set is a human donor. CDR3s include the opening cysteine and the closing phenylalanine or tryptophan. A D gene is named only where the DNA matches it firmly. For some rows the clone size is stated as once, few or many, or as a class when expanded; others skip it.

D gene: TRBD1; V gene: TRBV7-9; J gene: TRBJ2-1; clone size: many; CDR3 protein: CASSQPGQGIDEQFF; CDR3 DNA: TGTGCCAGCAGCCAACCGGGACAGGGGATCGATGAGCAGTTCTTC
D gene: -; V gene: TRBV7-6; J gene: TRBJ1-2; clone size: -; CDR3 protein: CASSLGGRGNYGYTF; CDR3 DNA: TGTGCCAGCAGCTTAGGGGGCCGGGGGAACTATGGCTACACCTTC
D gene: -; V gene: TRBV10-3; J gene: TRBJ1-2; clone size: -; CDR3 protein: CAISETFPGGYTF; CDR3 DNA: TGTGCCATCAGTGAGACCTTTCCCGGGGGCTACACCTTC
D gene: TRBD2; V gene: TRBV14; J gene: TRBJ2-3; clone size: few; CDR3 protein: CASSPSATSGNTDTQYF; CDR3 DNA: TGTGCCAGCAGCCCCAGCGCGACTAGCGGAAACACAGATACGCAGTATTTT
D gene: TRBD2; V gene: TRBV6-2/TRBV6-3; J gene: TRBJ2-1; clone size: few; CDR3 protein: CASSYKAGRSGFF; CDR3 DNA: TGTGCCAGCAGTTACAAAGCGGGACGGAGCGGGTTCTTC
D gene: -; V gene: TRBV5-4; J gene: TRBJ2-1; clone size: many; CDR3 protein: CASSLGPSLSYNEQFF; CDR3 DNA: TGTGCCAGCAGCTTGGGACCCAGCCTCTCCTACAATGAGCAGTTCTTC
D gene: -; V gene: TRBV5-1; J gene: TRBJ1-1; clone size: -; CDR3 protein: CASSFFSPGRSNTEAFF; CDR3 DNA: TGCGCCAGCAGCTTTTTCTCGCCGGGACGGTCGAACACTGAAGCTTTCTTT
D gene: TRBD1; V gene: TRBV20-1; J gene: TRBJ1-4; clone size: -; CDR3 protein: CSARNNRGGNEKLFF; CDR3 DNA: TGCAGTGCTAGAAATAACAGGGGCGGTAATGAAAAACTGTTTTTT
D gene: -; V gene: TRBV11-3; J gene: TRBJ2-5; clone size: few; CDR3 protein: CASSLDRDQETQYF; CDR3 DNA: TGTGCCAGCAGCTTAGACAGGGACCAAGAGACCCAGTACTTC
D gene: -; V gene: TRBV6-6; J gene: TRBJ2-7; clone size: -; CDR3 protein: CASGRGEQYF; CDR3 DNA: TGTGCCAGCGGTAGAGGTGAGCAGTACTTC
D gene: TRBD1; V gene: TRBV5-1; J gene: TRBJ2-1; clone size: -; CDR3 protein: CASLDRGEQFF; CDR3 DNA: TGCGCCAGCCTGGACAGGGGGGAGCAGTTCTTC
D gene: -; V gene: TRBV19; J gene: TRBJ1-1; clone size: -; CDR3 protein: CASTKPIPNTEAFF; CDR3 DNA: TGTGCCAGTACCAAACCCATACCGAACACTGAAGCTTTCTTT
D gene: TRBD1; V gene: TRBV7-9; J gene: TRBJ1-6; clone size: many; CDR3 protein: CASSEGQENSPLHF; CDR3 DNA: TGTGCCAGCAGCGAAGGACAGGAGAATTCACCCCTCCACTTT
D gene: -; V gene: TRBV20-1; J gene: TRBJ1-5; clone size: -; CDR3 protein: CSAQRVSHQPQHF; CDR3 DNA: TGCAGTGCACAGCGGGTAAGCCATCAGCCCCAGCATTTT
D gene: TRBD1; V gene: TRBV6-1; J gene: TRBJ1-1; clone size: -; CDR3 protein: CASSAQGAGNTEAFF; CDR3 DNA: TGTGCCAGCAGTGCCCAGGGGGCTGGTAACACTGAAGCTTTCTTT
D gene: -; V gene: TRBV6-5; J gene: TRBJ1-1; clone size: few; CDR3 protein: CASSYDPYIDSPNTEAFF; CDR3 DNA: TGTGCCAGCAGTTACGACCCCTACATAGACAGCCCGAACACTGAAGCTTTCTTT
D gene: TRBD2; V gene: TRBV5-6; J gene: TRBJ2-1; clone size: -; CDR3 protein: CASSSTSGGTTYNEQFF; CDR3 DNA: TGTGCCAGCAGCTCGACTAGCGGCGGTACAACCTACAATGAGCAGTTCTTC
D gene: TRBD2; V gene: TRBV15; J gene: TRBJ2-7; clone size: -; CDR3 protein: CATSMGLAGGPRQYF; CDR3 DNA: TGTGCCACCAGCATGGGACTAGCGGGAGGGCCGCGTCAGTACTTC
D gene: -; V gene: TRBV20-1; J gene: TRBJ1-6; clone size: many; CDR3 protein: CSARDRGQGQSSPLHF; CDR3 DNA: TGCAGTGCTAGAGATCGCGGGCAGGGGCAGAGTTCACCCCTCCACTTT
D gene: -; V gene: TRBV10-1; J gene: TRBJ2-3; clone size: many; CDR3 protein: CASSESPTDTQYF; CDR3 DNA: TGCGCCAGCAGTGAGTCACCGACAGATACGCAGTATTTT
D gene: -; V gene: TRBV7-6; J gene: TRBJ2-1; clone size: few; CDR3 protein: CASSPNIIYNEQFF; CDR3 DNA: TGTGCCAGCAGCCCAAACATTATCTACAATGAGCAGTTCTTC
D gene: -; V gene: TRBV12-3/TRBV12-4; J gene: TRBJ2-1; clone size: few; CDR3 protein: CASSLGVGRGTEQFF; CDR3 DNA: TGTGCCAGCAGTTTAGGAGTTGGGAGGGGGACTGAGCAGTTCTTC
D gene: TRBD1; V gene: TRBV19; J gene: TRBJ2-3; clone size: few; CDR3 protein: CASRGRTGFATDTQYF; CDR3 DNA: TGTGCCAGTAGGGGGAGGACAGGGTTCGCCACAGATACGCAGTATTTT
D gene: TRBD2; V gene: TRBV18; J gene: TRBJ2-1; clone size: -; CDR3 protein: CASSGRDSRSYNEQFF; CDR3 DNA: TGTGCCAGCTCAGGGAGGGACTCCCGCTCCTACAATGAGCAGTTCTTC
D gene: -; V gene: TRBV27; J gene: TRBJ2-3; clone size: -; CDR3 protein: CASSLYSPTDTQYF; CDR3 DNA: TGTGCCAGCAGTTTATACAGCCCCACAGATACGCAGTATTTT
D gene: -; V gene: TRBV12-5; J gene: TRBJ1-2; clone size: -; CDR3 protein: CASGSFGAGVYGYTF; CDR3 DNA: TGTGCTAGTGGTTCCTTTGGGGCTGGGGTCTATGGCTACACCTTC
D gene: TRBD1; V gene: TRBV11-1; J gene: TRBJ2-7; clone size: few; CDR3 protein: CASSLGKGSGGSSEQYF; CDR3 DNA: TGTGCCAGCAGCTTAGGAAAGGGGTCAGGGGGATCCTCCGAGCAGTACTTC
D gene: TRBD2; V gene: TRBV7-2; J gene: TRBJ2-3; clone size: few; CDR3 protein: CASSRAGASTDTQYF; CDR3 DNA: TGTGCCAGCAGCCGAGCGGGGGCGAGCACAGATACGCAGTATTTT
D gene: TRBD2; V gene: TRBV27; J gene: TRBJ2-1; clone size: -; CDR3 protein: CASREGLAGGEQFF; CDR3 DNA: TGTGCCAGCAGGGAGGGACTAGCGGGAGGGGAGCAGTTCTTC
D gene: TRBD1; V gene: TRBV12-3/TRBV12-4; J gene: TRBJ2-2; clone size: -; CDR3 protein: CASSLTGALGTGELFF; CDR3 DNA: TGTGCCAGCAGTTTGACAGGGGCCCTGGGCACCGGGGAGCTGTTTTTT
D gene: -; V gene: TRBV5-1; J gene: TRBJ1-3; clone size: few; CDR3 protein: CASTPPGNTIYF; CDR3 DNA: TGCGCCAGCACCCCTCCCGGAAACACCATATATTTT
D gene: -; V gene: TRBV15; J gene: TRBJ2-5; clone size: -; CDR3 protein: CATSSWTEQETQYF; CDR3 DNA: TGTGCCACCAGCAGTTGGACAGAACAAGAGACCCAGTACTTC
D gene: -; V gene: TRBV4-2; J gene: TRBJ2-7; clone size: many; CDR3 protein: CASSQGRTGAYEQYF; CDR3 DNA: TGTGCCAGCAGCCAAGGAAGAACCGGGGCCTACGAGCAGTACTTC
D gene: -; V gene: TRBV20-1; J gene: TRBJ1-5; clone size: -; CDR3 protein: CSARSSNQPQHF; CDR3 DNA: TGCAGTGCTAGGAGTAGCAATCAGCCCCAGCATTTT
D gene: -; V gene: TRBV7-6; J gene: TRBJ2-1; clone size: -; CDR3 protein: CASSGQLSYNEQFF; CDR3 DNA: TGTGCCAGCAGTGGACAGCTATCCTACAATGAGCAGTTCTTC
D gene: -; V gene: TRBV4-1; J gene: TRBJ2-1; clone size: -; CDR3 protein: CASSPLILNEQFF; CDR3 DNA: TGCGCCAGCAGTCCCCTAATATTAAATGAGCAGTTCTTC
D gene: TRBD2; V gene: TRBV27; J gene: TRBJ2-5; clone size: few; CDR3 protein: CASRTSGGLWETQYF; CDR3 DNA: TGTGCCAGCAGAACTAGCGGGGGGCTATGGGAGACCCAGTACTTC
D gene: -; V gene: TRBV9; J gene: TRBJ1-1; clone size: -; CDR3 protein: CASSVVSGYTEAFF; CDR3 DNA: TGTGCCAGCAGCGTAGTGTCGGGGTACACTGAAGCTTTCTTT
D gene: TRBD2; V gene: TRBV27; J gene: TRBJ2-2; clone size: many; CDR3 protein: CASSLLAGGLNGELFF; CDR3 DNA: TGTGCCAGCAGTTTGCTAGCGGGAGGGCTCAACGGGGAGCTGTTTTTT
D gene: -; V gene: TRBV7-6; J gene: TRBJ2-1; clone size: many; CDR3 protein: CASSSRSKGGLYNEQFF; CDR3 DNA: TGTGCCAGCAGCTCCCGCTCAAAAGGGGGGCTTTACAATGAGCAGTTCTTC
D gene: TRBD2; V gene: TRBV6-1; J gene: TRBJ2-1; clone size: few; CDR3 protein: CASSERSGIFFF; CDR3 DNA: TGTGCCAGCAGTGAGAGAAGCGGGATTTTTTTCTTC
D gene: -; V gene: TRBV3-1; J gene: TRBJ1-2; clone size: -; CDR3 protein: CASSLFNYGYTF; CDR3 DNA: TGTGCCAGCAGCCTCTTTAACTATGGCTACACCTTC
D gene: -; V gene: TRBV11-2; J gene: TRBJ1-6; clone size: -; CDR3 protein: CASSLFAGDNSPLHF; CDR3 DNA: TGTGCCAGCAGCTTATTTGCAGGGGATAATTCACCCCTCCACTTT
D gene: -; V gene: TRBV29-1; J gene: TRBJ2-2; clone size: few; CDR3 protein: CSVNFGGTGELFF; CDR3 DNA: TGCAGCGTTAACTTTGGTGGGACCGGGGAGCTGTTTTTT